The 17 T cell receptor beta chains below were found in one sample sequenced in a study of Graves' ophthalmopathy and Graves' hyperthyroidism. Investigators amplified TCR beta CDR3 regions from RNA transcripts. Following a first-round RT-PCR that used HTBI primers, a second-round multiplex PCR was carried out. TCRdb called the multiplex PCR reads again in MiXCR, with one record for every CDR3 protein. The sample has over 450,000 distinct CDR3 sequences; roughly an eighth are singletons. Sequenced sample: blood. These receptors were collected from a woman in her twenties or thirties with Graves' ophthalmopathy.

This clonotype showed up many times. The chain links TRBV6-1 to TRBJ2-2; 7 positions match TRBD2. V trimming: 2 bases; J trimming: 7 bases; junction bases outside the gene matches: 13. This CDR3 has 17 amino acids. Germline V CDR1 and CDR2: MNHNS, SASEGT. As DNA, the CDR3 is TGTGCCAGCAGTGAAAGGAGGTCCCGGGGGGAACACGGGGAGCTGTTTTTT. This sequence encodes CASSERRSRGEHGELFF.

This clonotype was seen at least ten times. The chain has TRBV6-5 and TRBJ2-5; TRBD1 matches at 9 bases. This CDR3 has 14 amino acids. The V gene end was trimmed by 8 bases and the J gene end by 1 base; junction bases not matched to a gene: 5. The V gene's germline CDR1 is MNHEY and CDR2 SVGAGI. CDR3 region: CASRYRGLQETQYF. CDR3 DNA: TGTGCCAGCCGGTACAGGGGGCTCCAAGAGACCCAGTACTTC.

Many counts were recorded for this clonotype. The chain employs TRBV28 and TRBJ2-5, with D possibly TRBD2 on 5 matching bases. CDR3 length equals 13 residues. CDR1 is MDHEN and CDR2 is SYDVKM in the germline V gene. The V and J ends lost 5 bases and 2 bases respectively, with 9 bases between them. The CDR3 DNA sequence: TGTGCCAGCAGTGGGAGAGCTCAAGAGACCCAGTACTTC. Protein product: CASSGRAQETQYF.

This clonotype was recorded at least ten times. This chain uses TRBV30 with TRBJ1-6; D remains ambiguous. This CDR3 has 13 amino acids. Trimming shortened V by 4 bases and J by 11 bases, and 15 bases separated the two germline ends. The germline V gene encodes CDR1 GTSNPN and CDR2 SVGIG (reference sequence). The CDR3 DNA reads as TGTGCCTGGACGATCCAGGCCAGTACACCCCTCCACTTT. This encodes CAWTIQASTPLHF.

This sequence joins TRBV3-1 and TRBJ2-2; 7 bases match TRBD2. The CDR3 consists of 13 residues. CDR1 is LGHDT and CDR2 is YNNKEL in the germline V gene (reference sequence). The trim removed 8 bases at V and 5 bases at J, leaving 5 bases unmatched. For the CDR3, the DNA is TGTGCCAGCCTGCGGGAGTTTACCGGGGAGCTGTTTTTT. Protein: CASLREFTGELFF. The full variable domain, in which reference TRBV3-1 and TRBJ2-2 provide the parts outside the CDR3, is DTAVSQTPKYLVTQMGNDKSIKCEQNLGHDTMYWYKQDSKKFLKIMFSYNNKELIINETVPNRFSPKSPDKAHLNLHINSLELGDSAVYFCASLREFTGELFFGEGSRLTVL.

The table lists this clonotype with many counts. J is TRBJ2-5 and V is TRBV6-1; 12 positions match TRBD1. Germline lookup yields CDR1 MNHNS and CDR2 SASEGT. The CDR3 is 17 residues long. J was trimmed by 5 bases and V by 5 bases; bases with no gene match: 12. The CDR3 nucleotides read TGTGCCAGCAGTCATTTAGGGGGACAGGGGGCGGCTGAGACCCAGTACTTC. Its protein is CASSHLGGQGAAETQYF.

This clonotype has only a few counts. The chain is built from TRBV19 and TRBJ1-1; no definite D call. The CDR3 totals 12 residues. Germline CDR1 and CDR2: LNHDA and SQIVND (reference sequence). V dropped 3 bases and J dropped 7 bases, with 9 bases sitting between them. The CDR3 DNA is TGTGCCAGTAGTATCCCCAGTGATGAAGCTTTCTTT. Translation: CASSIPSDEAFF. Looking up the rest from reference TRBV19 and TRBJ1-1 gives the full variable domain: DGGITQSPKYLFRKEGQNVTLSCEQNLNHDAMYWYRQDPGQGLRLIYYSQIVNDFQKGDIAEGYSVSREKKESFPLTVTSAQKNPTAFYLCASSIPSDEAFFGQGTRLTVV.

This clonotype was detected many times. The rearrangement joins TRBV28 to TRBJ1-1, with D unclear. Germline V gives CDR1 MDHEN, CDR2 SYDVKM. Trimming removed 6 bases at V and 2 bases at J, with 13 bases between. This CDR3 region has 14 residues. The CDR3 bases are TGTGCCAGCAGCGTTAGCCAACCCAACACTGAAGCTTTCTTT. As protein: CASSVSQPNTEAFF.

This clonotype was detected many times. This CDR3 reads CASSPTGLGTEAFF. For the CDR3, the DNA is TGTGCCAGCAGTCCCACAGGGTTGGGCACTGAAGCTTTCTTT. The chain links TRBV6-1 to TRBJ1-1, with a weak D call TRBD1 (6 bases). The CDR3 loop spans 14 amino acids. In germline, CDR1 is MNHNS, CDR2 SASEGT. Between the trimmed V and J ends, which lost 5 bases and 4 bases, there was a span of 14 bases.

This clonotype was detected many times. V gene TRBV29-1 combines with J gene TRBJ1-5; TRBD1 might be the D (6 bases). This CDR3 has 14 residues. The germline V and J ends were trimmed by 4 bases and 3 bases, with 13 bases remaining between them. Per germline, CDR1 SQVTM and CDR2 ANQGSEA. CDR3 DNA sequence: TGCAGCGTTGGAGGGGGGGGTTCCAATCAGCCCCAGCATTTT. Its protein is CSVGGGGSNQPQHF.

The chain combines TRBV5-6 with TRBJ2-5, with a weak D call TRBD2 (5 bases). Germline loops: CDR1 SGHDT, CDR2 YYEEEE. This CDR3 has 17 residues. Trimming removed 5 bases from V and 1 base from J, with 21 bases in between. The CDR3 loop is CASRNGIGSDGQETQYF. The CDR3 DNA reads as TGTGCCAGCAGAAACGGGATAGGTTCTGACGGCCAAGAGACCCAGTACTTC.

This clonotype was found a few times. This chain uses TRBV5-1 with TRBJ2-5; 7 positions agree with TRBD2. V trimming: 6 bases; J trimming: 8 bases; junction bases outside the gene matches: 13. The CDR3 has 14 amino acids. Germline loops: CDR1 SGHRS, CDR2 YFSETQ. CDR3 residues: CASTPASGTRTQYF. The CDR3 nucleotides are TGCGCCAGCACCCCGGCTAGCGGCACGCGAACCCAGTACTTC.

The DNA for the CDR3 is TGTGCCAGCAGCTTAGACCGGGACAGGGGCGGCGAGCAGTACTTC. Translating it yields CASSLDRDRGGEQYF. The V and J genes are TRBV13 and TRBJ2-7; 10 positions match TRBD1. V lost 1 base, J lost 6 bases, and 6 bases stayed unmatched. The CDR3 spans 15 residues. Germline V gene sequence: CDR1 PRHDT, CDR2 FYEKMQ (reference sequence).

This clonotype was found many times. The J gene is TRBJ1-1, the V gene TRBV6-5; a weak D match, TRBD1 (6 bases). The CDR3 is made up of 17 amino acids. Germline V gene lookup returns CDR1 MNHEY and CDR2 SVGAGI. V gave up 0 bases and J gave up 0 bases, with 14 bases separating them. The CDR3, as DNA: TGTGCCAGCAGTTACTCGAGGGGGGAGGTCATGAACACTGAAGCTTTCTTT. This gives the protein CASSYSRGEVMNTEAFF.

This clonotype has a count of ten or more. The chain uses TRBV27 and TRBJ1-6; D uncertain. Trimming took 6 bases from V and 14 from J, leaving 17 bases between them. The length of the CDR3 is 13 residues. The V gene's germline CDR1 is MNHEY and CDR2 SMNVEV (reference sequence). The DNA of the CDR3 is TGTGCCAGCAGCTCCCGGGCCCGTGTTGCCCTCCACTTT. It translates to CASSSRARVALHF.

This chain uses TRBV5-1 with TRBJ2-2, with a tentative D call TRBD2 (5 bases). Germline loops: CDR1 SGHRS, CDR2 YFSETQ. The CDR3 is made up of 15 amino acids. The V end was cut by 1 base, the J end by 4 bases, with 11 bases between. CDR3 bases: TGCGCCAGCAGCTTGTTGCCCCGGGGCACCGGGGAGCTGTTTTTT. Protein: CASSLLPRGTGELFF.

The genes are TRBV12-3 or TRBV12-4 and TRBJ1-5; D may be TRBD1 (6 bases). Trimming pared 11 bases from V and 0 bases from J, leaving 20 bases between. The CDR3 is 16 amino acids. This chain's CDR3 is CAAGRGPDYSNQPQHF. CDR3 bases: TGTGCCGCCGGCAGGGGACCTGACTATAGCAATCAGCCCCAGCATTTT.